These 26 T cell receptor beta chains were all obtained from the same sample, sequenced in a study of T cell responses to AZD1222 COVID-19 vaccine. The data were produced by immunoSEQ multiplex PCR, yet TCRdb's version contains in-frame clones alone and is incomplete. The sample yields tens of thousands of clones, over 70% seen once. Material: peripheral blood, obtained 28 days after the second AZD1222 dose. The source of these receptors is an adult who received the AZD1222 COVID-19 vaccine.

The gene calls are TRBV25-1 and TRBJ1-1; no firm D call. The ends were cut back, 5 bases at V and 4 bases at J, with 11 bases in the middle. Germline-derived CDR1 and CDR2 are MGHDK and SYGVNS. CDR3 length equals 13 residues. The CDR3 DNA is TGTGCCAGCAGTCCCCGGACGGGCACTGAAGCTTTCTTT. Translation gives CASSPRTGTEAFF.

V usage is TRBV7-9 and J usage is TRBJ1-4, with D possibly TRBD1 on 5 matching bases. The CDR3 runs 15 residues. Germline lookup yields CDR1 SEHNR and CDR2 FQNEAQ (reference sequence). The V end was cut by 2 bases, the J end by 5 bases, with 12 bases between. CDR3 DNA: TGTGCCAGCAGCTTAATGCAGGGTGGGAATGAAAAACTGTTTTTT. Amino acids: CASSLMQGGNEKLFF.

The rearrangement uses TRBV29-1 and TRBJ1-2; weak D call: TRBD1 (5 bases). This CDR3 spans 14 amino acids. Germline V CDR1 and CDR2: SQVTM, ANQGSEA. Trimming left V 0 bases short and J 5 bases short, with 13 bases between. The CDR3 sequence is CSVEDHGAGYGYTF. The CDR3 coding sequence is TGCAGCGTTGAAGATCATGGGGCTGGGTATGGCTACACCTTC.

The DNA of the CDR3 is TGTGCCAGCAGTTTATCCCGGGGTCTTATAACATACGAGCAGTACTTC. Its protein product is CASSLSRGLITYEQYF. The rearrangement uses TRBV27 and TRBJ2-7, with D possibly TRBD2 on 5 matching bases. The CDR3 is made up of 16 amino acids. Looked up from germline, CDR1 is MNHEY and CDR2 is SMNVEV (reference sequence). V lost 0 bases and J lost 4, with 16 bases in between.

The chain carries TRBV6-5 and TRBJ1-1, with D uncertain. The CDR3 spans 13 residues. The germline V gene encodes CDR1 MNHEY and CDR2 SVGAGI. V was trimmed by 7 bases and J by 11 bases, leaving 20 bases between them. This CDR3 reads CASTPSLNTVAFF. CDR3 DNA: TGTGCCAGCACTCCCAGTTTGAACACTGTCGCTTTCTTT.

The genes are TRBV11-2 and TRBJ1-5, with a weak D call TRBD1 (5 bases). The CDR3 spans 14 residues. Trimming stripped 2 bases from V and 5 bases from J, with 10 bases between. Germline V gene lookup returns CDR1 SGHAT and CDR2 FQNNGV. As DNA, the CDR3 is TGTGCCAGCAGCTTAACGGGGGGGGATCAGCCCCAGCATTTT. Its protein product is CASSLTGGDQPQHF.

V usage is TRBV5-4 and J usage is TRBJ2-7; a weak D match, TRBD1 (6 bases). CDR3 size: 12 residues. CDR1 and CDR2 (germline): SGHNT, YYREEE (reference sequence). Deletions cut 3 bases from V and 6 bases from J, with 10 bases between. CDR3 nucleotides: TGTGCCAGCAGCTGGGAAGGGGGCGAGCAGTACTTC. The encoded protein is CASSWEGGEQYF. The whole variable domain, remainder taken from reference TRBV5-4 and TRBJ2-7, is ETGVTQSPTHLIKTRGQQVTLRCSSQSGHNTVSWYQQALGQGPQFIFQYYREEENGRGNFPPRFSGLQFPNYSSELNVNALELDDSALYLCASSWEGGEQYFGPGTRLTVT.

The chain employs TRBV27 and TRBJ2-7, with 11 nucleotides matching TRBD2. With V trimmed by 2 bases and J by 6 bases, 3 bases remained unmatched. Germline lookup yields CDR1 MNHEY and CDR2 SMNVEV (reference sequence). This CDR3 is built from 14 residues. Here the CDR3 reads CASSLTSGGGEQYF. The CDR3 DNA is TGTGCCAGCAGTTTAACTAGCGGGGGTGGCGAGCAGTACTTC.

V usage is TRBV9 and J usage is TRBJ1-6; TRBD1 might be the D (5 bases). The CDR3 is 16 residues long. Germline V gene sequence: CDR1 SGDLS, CDR2 YYNGEE. Trimming shortened V by 4 bases and J by 7 bases, and 18 bases separated the two germline ends. The CDR3 DNA reads TGTGCCAGCAGCTTTGGCCGGACACCGGGAAATTCACCCCTCCACTTT. It codes for CASSFGRTPGNSPLHF.

The J gene is TRBJ2-7, the V gene TRBV30; 9 nucleotides agree with TRBD1. The CDR3 is 16 amino acids. CDR1 and CDR2 from the germline V gene are GTSNPN and SVGIG (reference sequence). After removal of 5 bases from V and 5 bases from J, the junction contained 16 bases not matched to a gene. This CDR3 reads CAWAERLVGTGNEQYF. The CDR3, as DNA: TGTGCCTGGGCCGAAAGGTTGGTTGGGACAGGGAACGAGCAGTACTTC.

This clone has more than one count but fewer than ten. The J gene is TRBJ1-2, the V gene TRBV27; TRBD1 might be the D (5 bases). V lost 0 bases and J lost 0, with 11 bases in between. Germline CDR1 and CDR2: MNHEY and SMNVEV (reference sequence). The CDR3 is 16 residues long. The CDR3 is CASSLSIRGANYGYTF. In nucleotides, the CDR3 is TGTGCCAGCAGTTTATCGATAAGAGGGGCTAACTATGGCTACACCTTC.

The chain uses TRBV7-6 and TRBJ2-3; possible D gene TRBD1, 6 bases. Germline CDR1 and CDR2: SGHVS and FNYEAQ. Trimming took off 5 bases at V and 0 bases at J, with 15 bases between the two ends. The CDR3 covers 16 residues. The CDR3 here is CASSATGTLSTDTQYF. The CDR3 DNA is TGTGCCAGCAGCGCGACCGGGACACTGAGCACAGATACGCAGTATTTT.

This clone was observed a few times. V usage is TRBV12-5 and J usage is TRBJ1-3, with D tentatively TRBD1 (5 bases). The CDR3 consists of 16 residues. The germline CDR1 and CDR2 sequences are LGHNT and FRNRAP. Trimming stripped 4 bases from V and 0 bases from J, with 13 bases between. The CDR3 coding sequence is TGTGCTAGTGGTTCCTTGGGACCGAACTCTGGAAACACCATATATTTT. Encoded protein: CASGSLGPNSGNTIYF.

The CDR3: CASSGPTSGGYTDTQYF. Here the CDR3 DNA reads TGTGCCAGCAGCGGACCTACTAGCGGGGGTTACACAGATACGCAGTATTTT. The chain carries TRBV7-8 and TRBJ2-3; 11 positions match TRBD2. The germline gives CDR1 SGHVS, CDR2 FQNEAQ. The trim removed 5 bases at V and 2 bases at J, leaving 9 bases unmatched. This CDR3 has 17 amino acids.

This clone has only a few counts. The chain carries TRBV19 and TRBJ2-7; weak D call: TRBD1 (5 bases). The CDR3 is 12 amino acids. Trimming cost V 8 bases and J 6 bases, with 14 bases left between them. Germline V gives CDR1 LNHDA, CDR2 SQIVND (reference sequence). The CDR3 region is CASGMAQGEQYF. The CDR3 nucleotides are TGTGCCAGTGGGATGGCGCAGGGCGAGCAGTACTTC. Full variable domain (missing parts from reference TRBV19 and TRBJ2-7): DGGITQSPKYLFRKEGQNVTLSCEQNLNHDAMYWYRQDPGQGLRLIYYSQIVNDFQKGDIAEGYSVSREKKESFPLTVTSAQKNPTAFYLCASGMAQGEQYFGPGTRLTVT.

J is TRBJ2-1 and V is TRBV28; D assignment may be TRBD1 or TRBD2 (6 bases each). Trimming took 6 bases from V and 2 from J, leaving 14 bases between them. Germline-derived CDR1 and CDR2 are MDHEN and SYDVKM. The CDR3 consists of 15 residues. The CDR3 region is CASRAGHHTYNEQFF. In DNA, the CDR3 is TGTGCCAGCAGGGCGGGACACCATACCTACAATGAGCAGTTCTTC.

The V gene is TRBV5-8, the J gene TRBJ1-5; no firm D call. The CDR3 extends over 14 amino acids. V was shortened by 4 bases and J by 0 bases, with 8 bases between the two germline ends. The germline gives CDR1 SGHTS, CDR2 YDEGEE. CDR3 loop: CASSGGDSNQPQHF. In DNA form, the CDR3 reads TGTGCCAGCAGCGGCGGGGATAGCAATCAGCCCCAGCATTTT.

This rearrangement joins TRBV28 to TRBJ1-5, with 8 positions matching TRBD1. CDR3 size: 14 residues. The V and J ends lost 10 bases and 2 bases, in that order; junction bases with no gene match: 7. Germline lookup yields CDR1 MDHEN and CDR2 SYDVKM. CDR3: CATGTGQGNQPQHF. CDR3 coding DNA: TGTGCCACAGGGACAGGCCAGGGCAATCAGCCCCAGCATTTT.

V and J are TRBV6-5 and TRBJ2-1; 13 nucleotides line up with TRBD2. CDR1 and CDR2 (germline): MNHEY, SVGAGI. The CDR3 spans 15 residues. The V gene end was trimmed by 11 bases and the J gene end by 7 bases; junction bases not matched to a gene: 11. The CDR3 DNA reads TGTGCCGGACGACTAGCGGGGGGTAAACCGAATGAGCAGTTCTTC. Its translation is CAGRLAGGKPNEQFF.

The sample holds one count of this clone. The chain is built from TRBV18 and TRBJ2-5; 9 bases fit TRBD1. Germline V gene data show CDR1 as KGHSH and CDR2 as LQKENI. The CDR3 length is 13 residues. Unmatched junction bases numbered 4, after V lost 6 bases and J lost 5 bases. The CDR3 loop reads CASSPGTGETQYF. As DNA, the CDR3 is TGTGCCAGCTCTCCCGGGACAGGGGAGACCCAGTACTTC.

V is TRBV7-3 and J is TRBJ2-7, with D tentatively TRBD2 (6 bases). This CDR3 has 15 residues. CDR1 is SGHTA, CDR2 FQGTGA, per germline. Trimming took off 5 bases at V and 9 bases at J, with 23 bases between the two ends. CDR3 nucleotide sequence: TGTGCCAGCAGCGCTATGGGGACTCTATTGCCAGTGCAGTACTTC. It translates to CASSAMGTLLPVQYF. The full variable domain, with the rest looked up from reference TRBV7-3 and TRBJ2-7, is GAGVSQTPSNKVTEKGKYVELRCDPISGHTALYWYRQSLGQGPEFLIYFQGTGAADDSGLPNDRFFAVRPEGSVSTLKIQRTERGDSAVYLCASSAMGTLLPVQYFGPGTRLTVT.

The gene calls are TRBV3-1 (or the pseudogene TRBV3-2) and TRBJ1-2; D uncertain. CDR1 LGHDT and CDR2 YNNKEL come from the germline V gene (reference sequence). The V end lost 1 base, the J end lost 8 bases, and 14 bases lay between the germline ends. CDR3 length: 14 residues. The CDR3 bases are TGTGCCAGCAGCCAAGGAGACTGGTCTGGGGGCTACACCTTC. Its protein product is CASSQGDWSGGYTF.

DNA for the CDR3: TGTGCCAGCAGTGAAGTGAAGATCCACGAGCAGTACTTC. Amino acids: CASSEVKIHEQYF. This chain joins TRBV6-1 and TRBJ2-7; D unresolved. In germline, CDR1 is MNHNS, CDR2 SASEGT. There are 13 residues in the CDR3. Between the trimmed V and J ends, which lost 1 base and 5 bases, there was a span of 9 bases.

The rearrangement joins TRBV5-1 to TRBJ2-1; D remains ambiguous. This CDR3 comprises 16 residues. Deletions cut 4 bases from V and 2 bases from J, with 16 bases between. Germline loops: CDR1 SGHRS, CDR2 YFSETQ. The DNA of the CDR3 is TGCGCCAGCAGCCCACGGTCCGTTCAGGCCTACAATGAGCAGTTCTTC. It translates to CASSPRSVQAYNEQFF.

This clone was detected a few times. The gene calls are TRBV19 and TRBJ1-5; no reliable D call. Trimming removed 2 bases at V and 5 bases at J, with 13 bases between. This CDR3 is 15 amino acids long. Germline CDR1 reads LNHDA; CDR2 reads SQIVND (reference sequence). CDR3 amino acids: CASSIRDQSYQPQHF. The DNA for the CDR3 is TGTGCCAGTAGTATAAGAGATCAATCTTATCAGCCCCAGCATTTT.

V gene TRBV7-9 combines with J gene TRBJ1-4, with a weak D call TRBD1 (5 bases). The ends were cut back, 3 bases at V and 5 bases at J, with 16 bases in the middle. The germline V gene encodes CDR1 SEHNR and CDR2 FQNEAQ (reference sequence). CDR3 length equals 16 residues. The CDR3 region is CASSFIPGVRNEKLFF. The CDR3 bases are TGTGCCAGCAGCTTCATACCGGGGGTTAGGAATGAAAAACTGTTTTTT. The variable domain in full, with the rest retrieved from reference TRBV7-9 and TRBJ1-4, is DTGVSQNPRHKITKRGQNVTFRCDPISEHNRLYWYRQTLGQGPEFLTYFQNEAQLEKSRLLSDRFSAERPKGSFSTLEIQRTEQGDSAMYLCASSFIPGVRNEKLFFGSGTQLSVL.